The next 9 T cell receptor beta chains were all read from a single sample in a study of OX40 agonist ivuxolimab in advanced cancers. Assay: immunoSEQ multiplex PCR; the TCRdb copy retains only in-frame clones and omits some. Counted here are nearly 110,000 clones, approximately 90% occurring once; the ten biggest clones make up roughly 0.5%. The starting material was CD4+ or CD8+ T cells sorted from blood, obtained in a trial of the OX40 agonist ivuxolimab. These TCRs come from an adult with an advanced solid tumor such as melanoma, head and neck, liver or kidney cancer.

The chain joins TRBV11-2 to TRBJ2-1; 9 positions agree with TRBD2. The ends lost 5 bases at V and 4 bases at J; junction bases unmatched: 9. Germline CDR1 SGHAT, CDR2 FQNNGV. The CDR3 covers 16 residues. For the CDR3, the DNA is TGTGCCAGCAGCAGTGCCGGGACTAGCAAATACAATGAGCAGTTCTTC. It is translated as CASSSAGTSKYNEQFF.

V and J are TRBV19 and TRBJ2-1; 9 bases are shared with TRBD1. V dropped 7 bases and J dropped 4; count of bases not matched to a gene: 5. Germline V gene sequence: CDR1 LNHDA, CDR2 SQIVND (reference sequence). The CDR3 runs 14 residues. CDR3 DNA sequence: TGTGCCAGTACCCGACAGGGGGGATACAATGAGCAGTTCTTC. Translating it yields CASTRQGGYNEQFF.

This rearrangement joins TRBV7-2 to TRBJ1-5; D is unresolved. The CDR3 has 15 amino acids. V was shortened by 5 bases and J by 0 bases, with 11 bases between the two germline ends. Germline CDR1 and CDR2: SGHTA and FQGNSA. CDR3 in amino acids: CASSPARYSNQPQHF. The CDR3 DNA sequence: TGTGCCAGCAGCCCAGCAAGATATAGCAATCAGCCCCAGCATTTT. Full variable domain (outside the CDR3, taken from reference TRBV7-2 and TRBJ1-5): GAGVSQSPSNKVTEKGKDVELRCDPISGHTALYWYRQSLGQGLEFLIYFQGNSAPDKSGLPSDRFSAERTGGSVSTLTIQRTQQEDSAVYLCASSPARYSNQPQHFGDGTRLSIL.

In nucleotides, the CDR3 is TGCAGCGTTGATCGTACAGGGGGCAGAGGCTACACCTTC. Translation gives CSVDRTGGRGYTF. V gene TRBV29-1 combines with J gene TRBJ1-2, with 9 bases fitting TRBD1. Germline V gene sequence: CDR1 SQVTM, CDR2 ANQGSEA. The CDR3 extends over 13 amino acids. V dropped 3 bases and J dropped 8; count of bases not matched to a gene: 7. Filled out from reference TRBV29-1 and TRBJ1-2, the complete variable domain reads SAVISQKPSRDICQRGTSLTIQCQVDSQVTMMFWYRQQPGQSLTLIATANQGSEATYESGFVIDKFPISRPNLTFSTLTVSNMSPEDSSIYLCSVDRTGGRGYTFGSGTRLTVV.

This clone was detected only once. CDR3 protein: CASSVTTSGNTIYF. The CDR3 DNA is TGTGCCAGCAGCGTGACCACCTCTGGAAACACCATATATTTT. The chain is built from TRBV7-2 and TRBJ1-3; D unclear. This CDR3 is built from 14 residues. The ends were cut back, 5 bases at V and 0 bases at J, with 8 bases in the middle. Germline loops: CDR1 SGHTA, CDR2 FQGNSA.

The chain links TRBV10-1 to TRBJ2-7; 8 bases fit TRBD2. Germline V gene lookup returns CDR1 WNHNN and CDR2 SYGVQD (reference sequence). The CDR3 covers 13 residues. Germline trimming cut 4 bases from V and 5 bases from J; bases unmatched to any gene: 4. The CDR3 DNA reads as TGCGCCAGCAGTGTTCAGCGGGGGAACGAGCAGTACTTC. This encodes CASSVQRGNEQYF.

The chain has TRBV7-8 and TRBJ2-2, with 7 bases lining up with TRBD1. The CDR3 is made up of 16 amino acids. Germline lookup yields CDR1 SGHVS and CDR2 FQNEAQ. Losses at the gene ends were 1 base for V and 2 bases for J; bases not matched to a gene: 4. The CDR3 region is CASSLGQGTNTGELFF. The CDR3 bases are TGTGCCAGCAGCTTAGGACAGGGAACTAACACCGGGGAGCTGTTTTTT. Filled out from reference TRBV7-8 and TRBJ2-2, the complete variable domain reads GAGVSQSPRYKVAKRGQDVALRCDPISGHVSLFWYQQALGQGPEFLTYFQNEAQLDKSGLPSDRFFAERPEGSVSTLKIQRTQQEDSAVYLCASSLGQGTNTGELFFGEGSRLTVL.

This chain joins TRBV7-9 and TRBJ1-2; perhaps TRBD1 as D (5 bases). V lost 1 base and J lost 7, with 19 bases in between. CDR1 is SEHNR, CDR2 FQNEAQ, per germline (reference sequence). The CDR3 consists of 16 residues. The DNA for the CDR3 is TGTGCCAGCAGCTTAGGGTCGTCAGGGAGGTCGGCTGGCTACACCTTC. Amino acid sequence: CASSLGSSGRSAGYTF.

This chain links TRBV7-2 with TRBJ1-1; the D is unclear. Germline CDR1 reads SGHTA; CDR2 reads FQGNSA. Trimming shortened V by 5 bases and J by 2 bases, and 6 bases separated the two germline ends. The CDR3 runs to 12 residues. Here the CDR3 reads CASSTRNTEAFF. The CDR3 nucleotides are TGTGCCAGCAGCACGCGCAACACTGAAGCTTTCTTT.